A selection of T cell receptor beta chains follows, all from one sample in a study of graft-versus-host responses after intestinal transplantation. TCRdb keeps only in-frame clones here, not all; method: immunoSEQ multiplex PCR. Of tens of thousands of clones listed, 89% are singletons. Their recognized antigens are unknown. Specimen: unstimulated CD8+ T cells sorted from spleen or lymph node cells, collected before intestinal transplant. The receptors derive from a human donor who received an intestinal transplant. The CDR3 runs from the conserved cysteine through the conserved F or W. Each record gives: V gene, D gene, J gene, clone size, CDR3 DNA, CDR3 protein. A D gene is named only where the DNA matches it firmly. Rows may omit the clone size; those that give it use once, few, many or a size class.

>TRBV6-1|.|TRBJ1-5|.
TGTGCCAGCAGTGAAGATGGCCGTCGCAATCAGCCCCAGCATTTT
CASSEDGRRNQPQHF
>TRBV4-1|.|TRBJ1-1|.
TGCGCCAGCAGCCAACCCAGCACTGAAGCTTTCTTT
CASSQPSTEAFF
>TRBV6-5|.|TRBJ2-1|.
TGTGCCAGCAGTTACATTCAGGGGATAAGGAATGAGCAGTTCTTC
CASSYIQGIRNEQFF
>TRBV28|.|TRBJ2-1|once
TGTGCCAGCAGTTTGGGGGCTCGTTCTCTAGCTTCCTACAATGAGCAGTTCTTC
CASSLGARSLASYNEQFF
>TRBV9|.|TRBJ1-4|.
TGTGCCAGCAGTACCCCGCGAGAAAATGAAAAACTGTTTTTT
CASSTPRENEKLFF
>TRBV9|.|TRBJ1-1|.
TGTGCCAGCTCAGACGGGAATAAAGCTTTCTTT
CASSDGNKAFF
>TRBV7-9|TRBD1|TRBJ2-7|.
TGTGCCAGCAGCCAAACCGGGACAGCATACGAGCAGTACTTC
CASSQTGTAYEQYF
>TRBV6-6|TRBD1|TRBJ1-5|.
TGTGCCAGCAGTTACTATCGACAGGGGGCAAGGCAGCCCCAGCATTTT
CASSYYRQGARQPQHF
>TRBV9|TRBD2|TRBJ2-3|.
TGTGCCAGCAGCGAGGGACTAGCCCCCGATACGCAGTATTTT
CASSEGLAPDTQYF
>TRBV4-1|.|TRBJ2-7|.
TGCGCCAGCAGCCTCGTGTACTCCTACGAGCAGTACTTC
CASSLVYSYEQYF
>TRBV11-2|TRBD1|TRBJ2-7|.
TGTGCCAGCTCGACAGGGACCTACGAGCAGTACTTC
CASSTGTYEQYF
>TRBV7-9|.|TRBJ2-3|.
TGTGCCAGCAGCTTAACCTACACAGATACGCAGTATTTT
CASSLTYTDTQYF